This T cell receptor (beta chain) was sequenced in a study of cytomegalovirus exposure and HLA in healthy donors listed by TCRdb under 2017. Context from the whole study: An earlier analysis of 550 to 700 of the donors reported 250 to 300 Gb of sequence data and some 120 million unique TCR beta sequences from 150 million to 200 million T cells. Approximately 300 gigabases of sequencing data and around 80 million unique TCR sequences made up an early release that covered about 640 HLA-typed donors. Of the 300 to 450 genotyped donors, roughly 80% fell in the genetic ancestry cluster associated with self-reported Caucasian donors. The study was designed to test whether signatures of past pathogen exposure could be identified by cataloging public T cell receptors. The study used immunosequencing to profile the T cell repertoires of several hundred subjects and linked those repertoires to cytomegalovirus serostatus. In addition to the first cohort of 666 subjects, a separate validation cohort of around 110 different subjects was used. To predict cytomegalovirus infection status, the study brought together high-throughput TCR immunosequencing, statistical association of individual TCRs with disease status, and machine learning. To study patterns of TCR occurrence, a later analysis re-analyzed previously published TCR beta repertoires from around 700 donors and added high-resolution HLA genotyping. The later analysis used no new phenotypic data to find candidate immune exposures, relying instead on TCR beta sequences and their occurrence across donors. In an earlier analysis of roughly 600 of the donors, high-throughput TCR beta sequencing was used to judge whether each TCR beta V gene segment behaved as functional or pseudogenic. Donor age, sex, ethnicity and CMV serostatus were collected together with the repertoire data. In a later genetic analysis, genome-wide SNP genotypes for about three fifths of the 666 donors were used, and that subset was treated as a discovery cohort. Every discovery cohort repertoire had been produced on one sequencing platform. HLA typing covered class I and class II loci at four-digit resolution. Typing coverage varied by locus: roughly 629-640 donors for A, B, C, DRB1 and DQB1; around 560 for DQA1; about 600 for DPA1; under 490 for DPB1. Roughly 5 DR-DQ haplotypes were handled as single units for association and clustering because linkage in the cohort was strong. Among approximately 370 genotyped donors of the cohort, an average of approximately 200,000 unique TCR beta nucleotide sequences was sequenced per donor, of which 15% to 20% were non-productive.

The cohort comprised 550 to 700 healthy bone marrow donors. At the time of sampling, every cohort member was nominally healthy, though immune exposures that went unrecorded were likely present. The donor was CMV seronegative and belonged to the group of 350 or so seronegative cohort members. Each donor provided a peripheral blood sample, and peripheral blood mononuclear cells were used for TCR beta sequencing. The Qiagen DNeasy Blood Extraction Kit was used to extract genomic DNA from the blood cell samples. As concerns this clone: There is no known antigen for this receptor. One base away there is no much larger clone; base qualities are not given.

Libraries came from the immunoSEQ multiplex PCR assay. For the multiplex PCR, a mixture combining 60 forward primers for TCR Vbeta segments and 13 reverse primers for TCR Jbeta segments was used. The CDR3 region of rearranged TCR beta genes was amplified from genomic DNA with a multiplex PCR assay. The amplified TCR beta libraries were sequenced on the Illumina HiSeq System as 87-base-pair reads. Regarding the original processing steps: A later analysis tallied around 82 million unique TCR beta chains across the 700 or so repertoires, and approximately 9.9 million of those chains were shared by two or more donors. To remove PCR and sequencing errors, raw reads were error-corrected and collapsed into unique sequences using a nearest-neighbor algorithm that merged closely related sequences. CDR3 sequences were aligned to IMGT reference sequences to assign V, D and J gene segments. For a sequence to be retained, at least a six-nucleotide match to both a V gene segment and a J gene segment was required. Rearrangements were classified as productive when the CDR3 lacked stop codons and remained in frame with V and J, and all other rearrangements were classified as non-productive. CDR3 was defined according to IMGT convention as the region running from the second conserved V-encoded cysteine to the conserved J-encoded phenylalanine. Sequences without an unambiguous match to a single V gene segment were excluded from the earlier analysis of approximately 600 of the donors. In an earlier analysis of several hundred of the donors, a V segment was called functional when productive rearrangements were above 56.7%, and segregating when the standard deviation between donors exceeded 5%. A statistical classification framework was built to diagnose cytomegalovirus status from the catalog of TCR beta chain sequences. In a later analysis, TCR nucleotide sequences were compared against IMGT/GENE-DB human TR gene sequences so that V and J genes could be assigned. Using the TCRdist pipeline, a later analysis assigned CDR3 sequences along with most-parsimonious VDJ recombination scenarios. In a later analysis, each TCR beta chain was defined by its CDR3 amino acid sequence together with its V-gene family, and reads without a unique V-gene family were excluded. As a way to deal with suspected cross-contamination and a sequencing artifact, a later analysis dropped more than 500 nucleotide sequences that were highly shared and had low generation probability. For each public chain, a later analysis derived a clonal expansion index from normalized ranks of inferred template counts within each repertoire. Generation probabilities in a later analysis came from a VDJ recombination model fitted to out-of-frame rearrangements, and those results were checked against IGoR. In a later analysis, hypergeometric tests were used to score TCR-TCR, TCR-HLA and TCR-CMV co-occurrence, with a repertoire-size bias correction applied to TCR pairs. False discovery rates were estimated in a later analysis by permuting HLA or CMV assignments 20 times. A later analysis grouped co-occurring TCRs with DBSCAN, adding TCRdist sequence similarity when clustering within HLA-allele-positive subsets. For co-occurrence clustering, repertoires with fewer than 30,000 or more than 120,000 public chains were excluded, along with roughly 5 repertoires with anomalous nucleotide sharing. Here the immuneACCESS table is served through TCRdb, limited to in-frame sequences with V and J called. Missing clones are a known gap in these copies; in checked studies unresolved V genes cover under half, and the rest lacks a known reason. Clone size and V and J calls were adopted from that table, with D and trimming inferred from the DNA. Present in this sample are some 190,000 clones, 87% of which were seen just once. The ten largest clones represent around 1% of the sample.

What the authors observed across the whole study: Assigning TCR associations to individual alleles was difficult when HLA alleles, especially DR and DQ, strongly co-occurred. In an earlier analysis of about 550 of the donors, most TCR beta V segments were observed in productive rearrangements about 87% or about 30% of the time, broadly matching IMGT annotations. CMV serostatus was the only immune exposure information available for the cohort. In a later analysis, HLA-associated TCR beta chains were found to be more clonally expanded and to have lower generation probabilities than equally common non-associated chains. V-gene and J-gene trimming of TCR beta chains was associated with a missense DCLRE1C variant in a later genetic analysis, and the association was replicated in an independent cohort. According to a later genetic analysis, donors in an Asian-associated ancestry cluster had fewer N-insertions in productive TCRs than the roughly 700-donor mean. A further reported finding was that TCR beta sequences accurately predicted the HLA-A and HLA-B alleles for most subjects in the first cohort. According to a later analysis, TCR association rates differed among HLA loci, with DRB1 alleles showing the most associated TCRs and HLA-C alleles showing the fewest. The classifier was reported to diagnose cytomegalovirus status with high specificity and sensitivity in both the original and validation cohorts. Sequencing depth was assumed to be roughly uniform across donors in the presence/absence analyses, though that assumption may not hold. A total of 150 to 200 TCR beta chains were listed by the study as associated with cytomegalovirus. Across donors, most TCR sequences were observed very rarely, whereas some public TCRs were present in many individuals. The authors suggested that the approach could potentially be extended to other disease states and immunological phenotypes. A cluster of highly shared sequence variants was judged likely to be a technical artifact of the sequencing pipeline. Specific HLA alleles were associated with 15,000 to 20,000 TCR beta sequences at a false discovery rate of 0.05 in a later analysis. The earlier analysis of some 540 of the donors excluded approximately 15 rarely observed V segments, including chromosome 9 orphons, because counts were too low. Linkage disequilibrium might explain the correlated functional status among segregating V segments, but an unknown experimental factor could not be ruled out. Because HLA typing was unavailable for some donors at each locus, only the typed subset was used in association tests. In a later analysis, most CMV-associated TCR beta chains were found to appear HLA-restricted, with HLA associations seemingly driven largely by CMV exposure. Several of the top co-occurrence clusters appeared to be linked to parvovirus B19, influenza, CMV and Epstein-Barr virus, according to a later analysis. In vitro tests confirmed that a few of the cytomegalovirus-associated TCR beta chains recognize cytomegalovirus antigens. Only TCR beta chains were sequenced in this cohort, and the absence of alpha or paired-chain data limited detectable features.

This receptor was taken from a boy younger than 10 in good health and CMV-seronegative. Sequencing was carried out using PBMCs.

The CDR3 in this case is CASLDWTGNTEAFF. The bases read TGTGCCAGTCTTGACTGGACAGGGAACACTGAAGCTTTCTTT. The chain was built from TRBV6-1 and TRBJ1-1, with TRBD1 matching 7 junction bases. CDR1 and CDR2 (MNHNS, SASEGT) derive from the germline V gene. The CDR3 goes from the cysteine to the phenylalanine over 14 residues. Solely the CDR3 DNA is kept, with 42 bases framed from the first base. The germline V and J ends show losses of 9 bases and 1 base respectively, and no gene match explains 8 bases of the junction.